This entry features one TCR beta chain sequence. Its antigen is as yet unknown. The sample originates from a study of shared clonotypes between healthy human individuals. Study-wide points: Clonotype sharing across a few donors was observed for approximately 5% of naive CD4 clonotypes.

The CDR3 totals 13 residues. Between the trimmed V and J ends, which lost 4 bases and 4 bases, there was a span of 11 bases. CDR1 and CDR2 (germline): SGHNT, YYREEE (reference sequence). Every subset's genomic DNA went evenly onto several immunoSEQ plates. Libraries were prepared by immunoSEQ multiplex PCR; TCRdb keeps only in-frame clonotypes and omits some of them. The sample has nearly 2 million clones, approximately 95% seen once. CD45RO-negative cells were positively selected for CCR7, leaving out terminally differentiated effector memory CD45RA+ cells. The healthy adult donors were HIV-negative and reported no recent acute infections or vaccinations.

The TCR was taken from a man between 18 and 35 years old in good health. The V gene is TRBV5-4, the J gene TRBJ2-5; no definite D call. Sequencing input: naive CD8+ T cells sorted from blood. Written as DNA, the CDR3 is TGTGCCAGCAGCCCAAGGGTCGGAGAGACCCAGTACTTC. This codes for CASSPRVGETQYF.